Sequencing of this T cell receptor beta chain was carried out in a study of blood T cell repertoires in COVID-19. Turning to the study itself: Spain, Italy and the United States supplied samples that represented acute and convalescent COVID-19. PBMCs, B-cell-depleted T cells, or T cells were the source of the cDNA or gDNA that made up the material.

Authors' methods: Counts of nucleated cells, estimated from reference gene primer amplification, were obtained. Repertoires were generated with immunoSEQ multiplex PCR, while TCRdb's copy carries only in-frame clones and drops some. From that table come the V and J calls and clone size; the DNA was used to work out D and trimming. The sample consists of approximately 250,000 clones, approximately 86% of them appearing once. The CDR3 is 19 residues long. The ends lost 4 bases at V and 4 bases at J; junction bases unmatched: 21. The germline CDR1 and CDR2 sequences are SGHDN and FVKESK. The receptor comes from a man aged 25-45 years with active or convalescent COVID-19. The source material was peripheral blood. The chain employs TRBV14 and TRBJ1-1; 7 bases are a match to TRBD1. CDR3 sequence reads: CASSLSGTDPIKLGTEAFF. The CDR3 nucleotides are TGTGCCAGCAGCCTGTCCGGGACAGACCCTATCAAACTAGGCACTGAAGCTTTCTTT.